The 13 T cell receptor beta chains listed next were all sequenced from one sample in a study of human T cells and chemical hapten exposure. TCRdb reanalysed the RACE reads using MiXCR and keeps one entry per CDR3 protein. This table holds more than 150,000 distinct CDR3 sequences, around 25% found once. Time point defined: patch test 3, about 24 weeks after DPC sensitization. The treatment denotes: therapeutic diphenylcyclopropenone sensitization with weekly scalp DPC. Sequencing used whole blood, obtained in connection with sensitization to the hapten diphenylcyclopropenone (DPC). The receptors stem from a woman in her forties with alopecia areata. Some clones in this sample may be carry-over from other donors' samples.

The CDR3 DNA follows: TGTGCCAGCAGCTTTCCCCCAGCGGGAGCCAAAAACATTCAGTACTTC. It is translated as CASSFPPAGAKNIQYF. The J gene is TRBJ2-4, the V gene TRBV11-1; perhaps TRBD2 as D (6 bases). From germline, CDR1 is SGHAT and CDR2 FQDESV (reference sequence). The V and J ends lost 3 bases and 0 bases respectively, with 12 bases between them. The CDR3 covers 16 residues.

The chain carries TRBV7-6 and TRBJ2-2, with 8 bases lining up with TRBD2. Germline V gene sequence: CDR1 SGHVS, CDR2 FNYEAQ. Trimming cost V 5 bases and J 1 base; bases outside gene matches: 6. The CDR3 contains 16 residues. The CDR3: CASSKRAGENTGELFF. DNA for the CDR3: TGTGCCAGCAGCAAGAGAGCGGGAGAGAACACCGGGGAGCTGTTTTTT.

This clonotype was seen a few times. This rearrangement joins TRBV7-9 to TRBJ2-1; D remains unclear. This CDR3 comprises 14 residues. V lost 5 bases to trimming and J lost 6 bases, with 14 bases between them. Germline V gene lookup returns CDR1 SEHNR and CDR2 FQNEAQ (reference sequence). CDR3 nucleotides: TGTGCCAGCAGCCCGTTTGGACCTGTCAATGAGCAGTTCTTC. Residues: CASSPFGPVNEQFF.

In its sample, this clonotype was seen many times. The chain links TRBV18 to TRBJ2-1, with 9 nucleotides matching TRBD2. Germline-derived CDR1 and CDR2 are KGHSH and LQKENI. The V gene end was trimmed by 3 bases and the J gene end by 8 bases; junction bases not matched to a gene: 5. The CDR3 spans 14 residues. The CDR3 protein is CASSPFVAGDEQFF. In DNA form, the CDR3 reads TGTGCCAGCTCACCTTTCGTAGCGGGGGATGAGCAGTTCTTC.

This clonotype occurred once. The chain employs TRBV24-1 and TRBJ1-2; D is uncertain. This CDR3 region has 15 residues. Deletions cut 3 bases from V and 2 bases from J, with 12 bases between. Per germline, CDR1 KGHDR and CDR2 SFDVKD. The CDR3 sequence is CATSDAPGRNYGYTF. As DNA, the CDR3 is TGTGCCACCAGTGATGCTCCCGGGAGAAACTATGGCTACACCTTC.

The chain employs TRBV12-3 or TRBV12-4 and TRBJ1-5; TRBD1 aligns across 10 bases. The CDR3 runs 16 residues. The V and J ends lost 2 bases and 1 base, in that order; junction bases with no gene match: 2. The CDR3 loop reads CASSLPGQGSNQPQHF. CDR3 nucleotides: TGTGCCAGCAGTTTACCGGGACAGGGGAGCAATCAGCCCCAGCATTTT.

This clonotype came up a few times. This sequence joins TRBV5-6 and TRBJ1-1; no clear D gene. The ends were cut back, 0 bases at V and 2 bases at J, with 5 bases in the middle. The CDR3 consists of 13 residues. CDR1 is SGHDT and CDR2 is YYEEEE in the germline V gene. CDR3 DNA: TGTGCCAGCAGCTTGGACACTAACACTGAAGCTTTCTTT. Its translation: CASSLDTNTEAFF.

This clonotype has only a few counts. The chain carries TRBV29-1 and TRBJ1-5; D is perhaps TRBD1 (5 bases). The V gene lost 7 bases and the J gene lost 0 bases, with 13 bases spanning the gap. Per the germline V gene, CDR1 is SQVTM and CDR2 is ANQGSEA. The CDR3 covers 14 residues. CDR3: CSAATGNSNQPQHF. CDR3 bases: TGCAGCGCCGCCACAGGTAATAGCAATCAGCCCCAGCATTTT.

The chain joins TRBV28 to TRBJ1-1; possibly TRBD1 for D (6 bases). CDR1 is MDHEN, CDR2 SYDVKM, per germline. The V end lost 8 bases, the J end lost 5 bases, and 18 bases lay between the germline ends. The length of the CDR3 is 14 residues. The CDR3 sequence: CASGTGGVWTEAFF. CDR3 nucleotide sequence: TGTGCCAGCGGAACCGGGGGCGTGTGGACTGAAGCTTTCTTT.

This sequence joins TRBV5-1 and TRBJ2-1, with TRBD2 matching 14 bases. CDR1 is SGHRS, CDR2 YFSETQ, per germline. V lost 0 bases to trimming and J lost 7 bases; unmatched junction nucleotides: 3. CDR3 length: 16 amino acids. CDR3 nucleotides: TGCGCCAGCAGCTTGGGGACTAGCGGGAGGAAGAATGAGCAGTTCTTC. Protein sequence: CASSLGTSGRKNEQFF.

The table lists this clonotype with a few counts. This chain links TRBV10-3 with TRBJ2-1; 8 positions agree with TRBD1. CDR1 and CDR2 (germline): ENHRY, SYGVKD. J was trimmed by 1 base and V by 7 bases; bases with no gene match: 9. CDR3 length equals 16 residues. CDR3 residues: CAITRDRSASYNEQFF. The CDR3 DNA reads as TGTGCCATCACCCGGGACAGGTCGGCTTCCTACAATGAGCAGTTCTTC.

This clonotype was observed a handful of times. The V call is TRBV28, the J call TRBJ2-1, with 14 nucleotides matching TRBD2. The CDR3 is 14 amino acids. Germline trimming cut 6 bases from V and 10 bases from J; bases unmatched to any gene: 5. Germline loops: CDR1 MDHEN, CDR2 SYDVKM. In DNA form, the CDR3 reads TGTGCCAGCAGGCCGGGACTAGCGGGAGAGGAGCAGTTCTTC. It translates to CASRPGLAGEEQFF.

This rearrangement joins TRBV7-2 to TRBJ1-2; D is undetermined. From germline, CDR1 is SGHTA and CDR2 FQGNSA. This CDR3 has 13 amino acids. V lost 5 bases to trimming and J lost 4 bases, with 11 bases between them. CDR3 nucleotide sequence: TGTGCCAGCAGCCTAGGAGCGAGCTATGGCTACACCTTC. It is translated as CASSLGASYGYTF. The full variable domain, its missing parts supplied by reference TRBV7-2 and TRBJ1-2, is GAGVSQSPSNKVTEKGKDVELRCDPISGHTALYWYRQSLGQGLEFLIYFQGNSAPDKSGLPSDRFSAERTGGSVSTLTIQRTQQEDSAVYLCASSLGASYGYTFGSGTRLTVV.